The 10 T cell receptor beta chains listed next were all sequenced from one sample in a study of cytomegalovirus exposure and HLA in healthy donors. A multiplex PCR was run with 60 Vbeta primers and 13 Jbeta primers. Profiling relied on immunoSEQ multiplex PCR, and the TCRdb table lists in-frame clones only, not all of them. The sample consists of approximately 150,000 clones, approximately 82% of them appearing once. Material for sequencing was PBMCs. The receptors shown here come from a man between 18 and 29 years old in good health and CMV-seropositive.

V and J are TRBV29-1 and TRBJ2-1, with 9 bases matching TRBD2. This CDR3 has 15 amino acids. The V gene end was trimmed by 7 bases and the J gene end by 6 bases; junction bases not matched to a gene: 13. Germline CDR1 reads SQVTM; CDR2 reads ANQGSEA. The CDR3, as DNA: TGCAGCGCCGAGGGACTAGCAATAGTCCCCAATGAGCAGTTCTTC. Protein: CSAEGLAIVPNEQFF.

The chain employs TRBV28 and TRBJ1-1, with TRBD1 as a possible D gene (6 bases). The CDR3 loop spans 14 amino acids. CDR1 and CDR2 from the germline V gene are MDHEN and SYDVKM. The germline V and J ends were trimmed by 8 bases and 1 base, with 14 bases remaining between them. CDR3 sequence reads: CASGGLTENTEAFF. Written as DNA, the CDR3 is TGTGCCAGCGGGGGCCTAACCGAGAACACTGAAGCTTTCTTT.

The rearrangement uses TRBV5-4 and TRBJ2-7; possibly TRBD1 for D (5 bases). Trimming removed 4 bases at V and 3 bases at J, with 11 bases between. The CDR3 contains 13 residues. Germline CDR1 and CDR2: SGHNT and YYREEE (reference sequence). DNA of the CDR3: TGTGCCAGCAGCCCAGGGCGGTTCTACGAGCAGTACTTC. Translation gives CASSPGRFYEQYF.

This clone was counted only a few times. V is TRBV2 and J is TRBJ1-5, with D possibly TRBD1 on 6 matching bases. Germline-derived CDR1 and CDR2 are SNHLY and FYNNEI. The CDR3 runs 13 residues. Trimming left V 8 bases short and J 6 bases short, with 14 bases between. CDR3 DNA sequence: TGTGCCAGCCGATGGACAGTTAGTCAGCCCCAGCATTTT. Its protein product is CASRWTVSQPQHF. The entire variable domain, with the rest obtained from reference TRBV2 and TRBJ1-5, is as follows: EPEVTQTPSHQVTQMGQEVILRCVPISNHLYFYWYRQILGQKVEFLVSFYNNEISEKSEIFDDQFSVERPDGSNFTLKIRSTKLEDSAMYFCASRWTVSQPQHFGDGTRLSIL.

This chain joins TRBV15 and TRBJ1-6; D is unresolved. CDR3 length: 18 residues. The V gene lost 0 bases and the J gene lost 2 bases, with 14 bases spanning the gap. Per germline, CDR1 LNHNV and CDR2 YYDKDF (reference sequence). CDR3 coding DNA: TGTGCCACCAGCAGAGATAAAGGAGGGATTACCTATAATTCACCCCTCCACTTT. The encoded protein is CATSRDKGGITYNSPLHF. The full variable domain, with the rest looked up from reference TRBV15 and TRBJ1-6, is DAMVIQNPRYQVTQFGKPVTLSCSQTLNHNVMYWYQQKSSQAPKLLFHYYDKDFNNEADTPDNFQSRRPNTSFCFLDIRSPGLGDTAMYLCATSRDKGGITYNSPLHFGNGTRLTVT.

The chain has TRBV29-1 and TRBJ2-2, with TRBD2 identical over 9 bases. CDR3 size: 18 residues. Germline values: CDR1 SQVTM, CDR2 ANQGSEA. Trimming took 6 bases from V and 0 from J; bases not matched to a gene: 14. DNA of the CDR3: TGCAGCGTATTAATAGCGGGAGTAAATTTAGCGAACACCGGGGAGCTGTTTTTT. Protein: CSVLIAGVNLANTGELFF.

The chain recombines TRBV15 with TRBJ1-2; 9 nucleotides align to TRBD1. The germline gives CDR1 LNHNV, CDR2 YYDKDF (reference sequence). The J segment lost 4 bases and the V segment lost 3 bases, leaving 12 bases of the junction unmatched. The CDR3 is made up of 17 amino acids. The CDR3 DNA follows: TGTGCCACCAGCAGGCGCGAGACTCAGACAGGGGGCTATGGCTACACCTTC. This translates into CATSRRETQTGGYGYTF.

This clone was recorded only once. This chain connects TRBV10-3 to TRBJ2-7; tentatively, D is TRBD1 (5 bases). Trimming took 7 bases from V and 3 from J, leaving 13 bases between them. The CDR3 extends over 13 amino acids. Looked up from germline, CDR1 is ENHRY and CDR2 is SYGVKD. As DNA, the CDR3 is TGTGCCATCAAAAATCAGGGAAGCTACGAGCAGTACTTC. Amino acid sequence: CAIKNQGSYEQYF.

This clone was detected only a few times. V gene TRBV6-5 combines with J gene TRBJ2-3, with 8 bases that match TRBD2. V trimming: 6 bases; J trimming: 0 bases; junction bases outside the gene matches: 2. Germline loops: CDR1 MNHEY, CDR2 SVGAGI. The CDR3 is 14 amino acids. CDR3 nucleotide sequence: TGTGCCAGCAGCCCGGGGGGGAGCACAGATACGCAGTATTTT. Translation: CASSPGGSTDTQYF.

Points on this clone: Mismatch with germline at one junction end may stem from a read error. The V and J genes are TRBV7-9 and TRBJ1-1, with 7 nucleotides matching TRBD1. Per the germline V gene, CDR1 is SEHNR and CDR2 is FQNEAQ (reference sequence). The CDR3 spans 15 residues. This CDR3 is CSSSPGGGTEREAFF. The CDR3 DNA follows: TGTTCCAGCAGCCCCGGCGGGGGGACAGAGCGTGAAGCTTTCTTT.